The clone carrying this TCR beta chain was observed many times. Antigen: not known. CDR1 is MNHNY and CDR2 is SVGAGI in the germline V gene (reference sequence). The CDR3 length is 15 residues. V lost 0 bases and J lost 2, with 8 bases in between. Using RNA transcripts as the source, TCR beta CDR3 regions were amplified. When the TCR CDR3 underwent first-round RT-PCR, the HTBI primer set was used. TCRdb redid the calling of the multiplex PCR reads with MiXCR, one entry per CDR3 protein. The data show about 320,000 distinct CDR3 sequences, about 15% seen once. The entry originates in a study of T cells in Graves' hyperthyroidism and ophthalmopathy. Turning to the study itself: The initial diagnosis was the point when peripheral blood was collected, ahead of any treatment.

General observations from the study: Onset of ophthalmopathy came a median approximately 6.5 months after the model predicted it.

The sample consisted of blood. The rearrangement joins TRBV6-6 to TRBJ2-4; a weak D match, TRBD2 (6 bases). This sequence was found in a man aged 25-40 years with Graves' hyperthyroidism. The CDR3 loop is CASSYSGGSKNIQYF. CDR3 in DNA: TGTGCCAGCAGTTACTCGGGGGGTTCCAAAAACATTCAGTACTTC.